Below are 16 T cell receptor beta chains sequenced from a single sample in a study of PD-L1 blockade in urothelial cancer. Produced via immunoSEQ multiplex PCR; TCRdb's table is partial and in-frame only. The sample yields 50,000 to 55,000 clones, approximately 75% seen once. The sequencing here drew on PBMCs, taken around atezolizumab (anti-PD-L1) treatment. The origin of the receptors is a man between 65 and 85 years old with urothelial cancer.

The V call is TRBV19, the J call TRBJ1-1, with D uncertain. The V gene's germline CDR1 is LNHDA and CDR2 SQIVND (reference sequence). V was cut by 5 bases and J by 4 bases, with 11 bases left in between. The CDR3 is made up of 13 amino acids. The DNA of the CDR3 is TGTGCCAGTAGTTACGGTATTGGCACTGAAGCTTTCTTT. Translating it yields CASSYGIGTEAFF.

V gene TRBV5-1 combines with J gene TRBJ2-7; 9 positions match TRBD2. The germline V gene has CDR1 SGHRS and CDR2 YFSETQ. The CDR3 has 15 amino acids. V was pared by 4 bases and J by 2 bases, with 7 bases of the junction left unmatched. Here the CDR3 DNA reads TGCGCCAGCAGCGTGACTAGCGGAACCCCCTACGAGCAGTACTTC. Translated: CASSVTSGTPYEQYF.

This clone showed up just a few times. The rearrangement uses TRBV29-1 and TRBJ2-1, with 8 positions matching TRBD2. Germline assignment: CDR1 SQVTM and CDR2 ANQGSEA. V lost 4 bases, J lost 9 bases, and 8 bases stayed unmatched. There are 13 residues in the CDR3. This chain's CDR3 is CSVGSGRVLEQFF. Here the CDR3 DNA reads TGCAGCGTTGGGTCCGGGAGGGTTCTTGAGCAGTTCTTC.

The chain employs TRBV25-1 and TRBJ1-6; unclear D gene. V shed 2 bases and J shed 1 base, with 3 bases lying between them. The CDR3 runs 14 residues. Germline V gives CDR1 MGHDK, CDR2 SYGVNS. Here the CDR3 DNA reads TGTGCCAGCAGTGAAATATCCTATAATTCACCCCTCCACTTT. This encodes CASSEISYNSPLHF.

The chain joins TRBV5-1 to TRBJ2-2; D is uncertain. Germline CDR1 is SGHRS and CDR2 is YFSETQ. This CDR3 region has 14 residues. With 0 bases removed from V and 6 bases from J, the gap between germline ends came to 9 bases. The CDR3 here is CASSLEVYSGELFF. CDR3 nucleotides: TGCGCCAGCAGCTTGGAAGTATACTCCGGGGAGCTGTTTTTT. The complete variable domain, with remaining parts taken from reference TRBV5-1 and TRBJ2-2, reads KAGVTQTPRYLIKTRGQQVTLSCSPISGHRSVSWYQQTPGQGLQFLFEYFSETQRNKGNFPGRFSGRQFSNSRSEMNVSTLELGDSALYLCASSLEVYSGELFFGEGSRLTVL.

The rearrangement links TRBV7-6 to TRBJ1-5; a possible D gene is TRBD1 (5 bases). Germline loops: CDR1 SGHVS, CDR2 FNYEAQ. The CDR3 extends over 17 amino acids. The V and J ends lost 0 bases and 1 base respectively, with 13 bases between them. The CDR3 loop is CASSLAPWRGSNQPQHF. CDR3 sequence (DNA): TGTGCCAGCAGCTTAGCTCCATGGAGGGGCAGCAATCAGCCCCAGCATTTT.

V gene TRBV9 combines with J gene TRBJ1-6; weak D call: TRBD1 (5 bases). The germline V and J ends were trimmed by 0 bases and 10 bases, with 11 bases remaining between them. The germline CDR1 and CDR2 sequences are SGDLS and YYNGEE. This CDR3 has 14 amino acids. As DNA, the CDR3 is TGTGCCAGCAGCGTAGACGGGGGATACTCACCCCTCCACTTT. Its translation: CASSVDGGYSPLHF. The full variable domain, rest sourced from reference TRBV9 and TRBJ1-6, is DSGVTQTPKHLITATGQRVTLRCSPRSGDLSVYWYQQSLDQGLQFLIQYYNGEERAKGNILERFSAQQFPDLHSELNLSSLELGDSALYFCASSVDGGYSPLHFGNGTRLTVT.

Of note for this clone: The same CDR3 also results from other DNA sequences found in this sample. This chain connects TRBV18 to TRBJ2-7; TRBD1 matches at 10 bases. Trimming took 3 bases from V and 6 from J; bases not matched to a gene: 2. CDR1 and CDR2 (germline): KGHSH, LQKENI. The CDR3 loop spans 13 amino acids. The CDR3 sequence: CASSPRDRGEQYF. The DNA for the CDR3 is TGTGCCAGCTCACCGAGGGACAGGGGCGAGCAGTACTTC.

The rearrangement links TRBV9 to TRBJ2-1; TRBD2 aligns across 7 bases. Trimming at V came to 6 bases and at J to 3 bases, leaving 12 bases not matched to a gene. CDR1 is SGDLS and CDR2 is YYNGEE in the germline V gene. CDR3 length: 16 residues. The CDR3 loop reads CASTSLGGRNYNEQFF. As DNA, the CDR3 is TGTGCCAGCACCTCACTGGGCGGGAGAAACTACAATGAGCAGTTCTTC. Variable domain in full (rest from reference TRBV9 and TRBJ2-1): DSGVTQTPKHLITATGQRVTLRCSPRSGDLSVYWYQQSLDQGLQFLIQYYNGEERAKGNILERFSAQQFPDLHSELNLSSLELGDSALYFCASTSLGGRNYNEQFFGPGTRLTVL.

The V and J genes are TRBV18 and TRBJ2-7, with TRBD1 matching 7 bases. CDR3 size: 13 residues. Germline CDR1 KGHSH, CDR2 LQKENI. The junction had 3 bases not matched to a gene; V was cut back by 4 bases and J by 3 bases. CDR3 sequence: CASSRDSGYEQYF. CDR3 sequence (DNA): TGTGCCAGCTCACGGGACAGCGGCTACGAGCAGTACTTC.

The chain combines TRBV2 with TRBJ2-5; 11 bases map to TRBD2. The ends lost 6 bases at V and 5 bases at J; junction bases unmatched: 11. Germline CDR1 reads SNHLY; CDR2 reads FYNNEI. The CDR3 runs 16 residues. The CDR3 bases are TGTGCCAGCAGAGCCTTAGCGGGGGGGACGGCGGAGACCCAGTACTTC. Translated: CASRALAGGTAETQYF.

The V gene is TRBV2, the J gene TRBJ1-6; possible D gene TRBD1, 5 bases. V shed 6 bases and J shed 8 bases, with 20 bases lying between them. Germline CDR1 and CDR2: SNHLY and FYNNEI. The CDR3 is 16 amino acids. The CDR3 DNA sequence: TGTGCCAGCAGCCTTCAGGGTCCCCAGGGTGATTCACCCCTCCACTTT. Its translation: CASSLQGPQGDSPLHF.

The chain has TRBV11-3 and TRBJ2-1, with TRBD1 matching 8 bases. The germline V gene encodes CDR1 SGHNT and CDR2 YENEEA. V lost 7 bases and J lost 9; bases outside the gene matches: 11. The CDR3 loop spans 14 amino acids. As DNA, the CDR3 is TGTGCCAGCACCCGGACAGGGCCCGGGAGTGAGCAGTTCTTC. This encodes CASTRTGPGSEQFF.

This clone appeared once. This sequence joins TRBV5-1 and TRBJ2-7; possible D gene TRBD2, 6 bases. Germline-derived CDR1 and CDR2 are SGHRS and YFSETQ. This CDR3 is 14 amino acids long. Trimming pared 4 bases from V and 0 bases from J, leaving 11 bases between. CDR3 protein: CASSAGTPSYEQYF. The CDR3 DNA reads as TGCGCCAGCAGCGCCGGGACTCCCTCCTACGAGCAGTACTTC.

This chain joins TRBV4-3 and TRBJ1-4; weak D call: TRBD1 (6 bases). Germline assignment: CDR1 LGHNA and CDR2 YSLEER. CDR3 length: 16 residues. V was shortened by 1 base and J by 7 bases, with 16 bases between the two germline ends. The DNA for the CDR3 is TGCGCCAGCAGCCAAGGGGACAATCGAATGCCTGAAAAACTGTTTTTT. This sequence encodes CASSQGDNRMPEKLFF.

CDR3 nucleotide sequence: TGTGCCAGCAGTTTAGCCGGGGGACGCACAGATACGCAGTATTTT. Translating gives CASSLAGGRTDTQYF. The chain is built from TRBV27 and TRBJ2-3; possibly TRBD2 for D (6 bases). CDR3 length: 15 residues. The germline V and J ends were trimmed by 2 bases and 1 base, with 10 bases remaining between them. Germline V gene sequence: CDR1 MNHEY, CDR2 SMNVEV (reference sequence).